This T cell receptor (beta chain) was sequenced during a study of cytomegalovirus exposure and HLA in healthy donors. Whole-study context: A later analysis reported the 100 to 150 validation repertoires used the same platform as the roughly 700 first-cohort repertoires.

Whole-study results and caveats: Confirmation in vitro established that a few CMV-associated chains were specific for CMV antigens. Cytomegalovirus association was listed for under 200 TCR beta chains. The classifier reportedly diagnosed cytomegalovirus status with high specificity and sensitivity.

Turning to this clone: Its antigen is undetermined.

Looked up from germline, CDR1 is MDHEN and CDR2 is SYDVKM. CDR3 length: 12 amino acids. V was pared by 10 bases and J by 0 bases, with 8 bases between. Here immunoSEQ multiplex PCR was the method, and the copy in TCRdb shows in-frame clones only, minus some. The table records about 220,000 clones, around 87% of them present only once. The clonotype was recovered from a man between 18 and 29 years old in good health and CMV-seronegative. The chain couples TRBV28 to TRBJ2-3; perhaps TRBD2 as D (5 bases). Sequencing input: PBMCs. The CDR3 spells CAISESTDTQYF. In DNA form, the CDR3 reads TGTGCCATTAGCGAGAGCACAGATACGCAGTATTTT.